This T cell receptor beta chain is from a study of T cells expressing NK-cell markers. Study context: The authors sequenced eight donors, of whom seven were HCMV-seropositive and one was seronegative.

Germline-derived CDR1 and CDR2 are DFQATT and SNEGSKA (reference sequence). The CDR3 runs to 12 residues. General study points: What remained unclear was the HCMV specificity of expanded NKG2C+ T cell clones. Also leading the CD3+CD56-NKG2C+ fraction in several donors were these clonotypes. Each of roughly 6 donors carried dominant NKG2C+ clonotypes accounting for about 1.0-8% of CD8+ T cells.

Regarding this clonotype: Its antigen is still unknown.

TCRdb reprocessed the 5' RACE reads, with one entry per CDR3 protein and no DNA. Its table records over 350,000 distinct CDR3 sequences. Sequenced: blood T cells: a sorted CD56 or NKG2C T cell subset, CD4+ or CD8+ T cells, or bulk PBMC T cells (not recorded which). The receptor was isolated from a woman aged 50 to 65 in good health. V usage is TRBV20-1 and J usage is TRBJ2-5; no DNA is available, so the TRBD2 call from TCRdb remains unchecked. CDR3: CSAWTSSETQYF.